Here is one T cell receptor (beta chain) with its context. The antigen remains unidentified. The data stem from a study of T cell repertoires in cytomegalovirus infection. The CDR3 loop spans 18 amino acids. Trimming stripped 5 bases from V and 0 bases from J, with 19 bases between. Germline V CDR1 and CDR2: MDHEN, SYDVKM. MiXCR, applied by TCRdb to the reads, yields one record per CDR3 protein. The sample has 650,000 to 900,000 distinct CDR3 sequences; just under 30% are singletons. The clonotype originates from a human donor in good health (CMV status not recorded). Some clones in this sample may be carry-over from other donors' samples. This sample comprised cultured CD8+ T cells from PBMCs, obtained from culture after CMV antigen stimulation. The chain has TRBV28 and TRBJ2-2, with a weak D call TRBD1 (5 bases). CDR3 region: CASSVEILDRSNTGELFF. CDR3 in DNA: TGTGCCAGCAGTGTGGAAATCTTAGACAGATCGAACACCGGGGAGCTGTTTTTT.